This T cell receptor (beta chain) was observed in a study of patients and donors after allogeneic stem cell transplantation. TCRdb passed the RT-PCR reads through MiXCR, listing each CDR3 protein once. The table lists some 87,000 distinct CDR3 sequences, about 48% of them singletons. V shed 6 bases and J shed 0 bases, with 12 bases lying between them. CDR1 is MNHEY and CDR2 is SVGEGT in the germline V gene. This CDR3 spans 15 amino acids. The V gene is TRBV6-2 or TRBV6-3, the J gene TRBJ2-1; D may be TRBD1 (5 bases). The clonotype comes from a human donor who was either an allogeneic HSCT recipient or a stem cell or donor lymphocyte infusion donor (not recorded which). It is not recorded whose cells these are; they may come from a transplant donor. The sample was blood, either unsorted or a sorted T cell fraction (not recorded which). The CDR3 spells CASRVDSSSYNEQFF. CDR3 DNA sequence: TGTGCCAGCAGGGTTGACAGCAGCTCCTACAATGAGCAGTTCTTC.